This TCR beta chain came from a study of shared clonotypes between healthy human individuals. Study-wide points: The study found 4.5% to 6% of naive CD4 clonotypes shared across a few donors. Only blood samples were collected, and tissue repertoires likely differ.

Notes on this clone: What it binds is not known.

Terminally differentiated effector memory CD45RA+ cells were excluded from the naive CD8 cells, which were CD45RO-negative and positively selected for CCR7. In the original analysis: Filtering differed since immunoSEQ provided only junctions, with no quality scores. Assay: immunoSEQ multiplex PCR; the TCRdb copy retains only in-frame clones and omits some. V, J and clone size are those of that table, while D and trimming were read from the DNA. The repertoire includes about 600,000 clones, roughly 98% of them detected once, and approximately 0.33% sits in the top ten. Germline V lookup: CDR1 SGHDT, CDR2 YYEEEE. The V gene lost 4 bases and the J gene lost 0 bases, with 11 bases spanning the gap. The CDR3 totals 15 residues.

This TCR was recovered from a man aged 25 to 40 in good health. Sequenced input: naive CD8+ T cells sorted from blood. The chain joins TRBV5-6 to TRBJ1-5, with D possibly being TRBD1 (6 bases). This CDR3 reads CASSVWDISNQPQHF. CDR3 bases: TGTGCCAGCAGCGTCTGGGACATTAGCAATCAGCCCCAGCATTTT. The variable domain in full, with the rest retrieved from reference TRBV5-6 and TRBJ1-5, is DAGVTQSPTHLIKTRGQQVTLRCSPKSGHDTVSWYQQALGQGPQFIFQYYEEEERQRGNFPDRFSGHQFPNYSSELNVNALLLGDSALYLCASSVWDISNQPQHFGDGTRLSIL.